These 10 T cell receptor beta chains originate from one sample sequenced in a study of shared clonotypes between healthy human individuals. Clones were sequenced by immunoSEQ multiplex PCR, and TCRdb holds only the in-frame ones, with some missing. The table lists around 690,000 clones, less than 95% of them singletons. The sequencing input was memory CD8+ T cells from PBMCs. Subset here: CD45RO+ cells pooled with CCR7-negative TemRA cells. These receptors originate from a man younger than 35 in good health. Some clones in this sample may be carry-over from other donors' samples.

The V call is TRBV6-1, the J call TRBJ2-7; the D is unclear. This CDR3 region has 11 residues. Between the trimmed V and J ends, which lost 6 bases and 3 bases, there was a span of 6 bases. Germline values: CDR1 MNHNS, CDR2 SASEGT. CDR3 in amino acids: CASRSFYEQYF. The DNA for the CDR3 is TGTGCCAGCAGGTCCTTCTACGAGCAGTACTTC.

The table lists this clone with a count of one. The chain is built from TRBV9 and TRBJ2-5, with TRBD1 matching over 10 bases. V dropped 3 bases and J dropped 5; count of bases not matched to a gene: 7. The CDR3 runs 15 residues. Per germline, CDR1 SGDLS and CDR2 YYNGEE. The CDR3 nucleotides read TGTGCCAGCAGCGGAGAGACAGGGGGCGGGGAGACCCAGTACTTC. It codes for CASSGETGGGETQYF.

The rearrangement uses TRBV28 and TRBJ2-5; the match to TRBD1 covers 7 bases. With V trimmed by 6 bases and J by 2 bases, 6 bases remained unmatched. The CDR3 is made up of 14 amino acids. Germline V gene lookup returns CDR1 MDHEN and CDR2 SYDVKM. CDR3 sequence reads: CASRTTGIQETQYF. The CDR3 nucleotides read TGTGCCAGCAGGACGACAGGGATACAAGAGACCCAGTACTTC.

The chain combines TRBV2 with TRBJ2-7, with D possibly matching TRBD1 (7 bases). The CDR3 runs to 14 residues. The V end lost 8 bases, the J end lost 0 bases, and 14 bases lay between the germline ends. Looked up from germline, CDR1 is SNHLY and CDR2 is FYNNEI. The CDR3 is CASGGTDYSYEQYF. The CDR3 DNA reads TGTGCCAGCGGGGGGACAGACTACTCCTACGAGCAGTACTTC. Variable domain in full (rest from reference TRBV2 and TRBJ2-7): EPEVTQTPSHQVTQMGQEVILRCVPISNHLYFYWYRQILGQKVEFLVSFYNNEISEKSEIFDDQFSVERPDGSNFTLKIRSTKLEDSAMYFCASGGTDYSYEQYFGPGTRLTVT.

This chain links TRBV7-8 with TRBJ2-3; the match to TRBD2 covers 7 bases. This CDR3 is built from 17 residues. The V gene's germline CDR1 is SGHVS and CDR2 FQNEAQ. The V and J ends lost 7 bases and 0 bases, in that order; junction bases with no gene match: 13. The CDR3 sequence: CASKNPTSDFSTDTQYF. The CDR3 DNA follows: TGTGCCAGCAAAAACCCTACTAGCGATTTTAGCACAGATACGCAGTATTTT. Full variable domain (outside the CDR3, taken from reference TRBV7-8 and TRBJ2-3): GAGVSQSPRYKVAKRGQDVALRCDPISGHVSLFWYQQALGQGPEFLTYFQNEAQLDKSGLPSDRFFAERPEGSVSTLKIQRTQQEDSAVYLCASKNPTSDFSTDTQYFGPGTRLTVL.

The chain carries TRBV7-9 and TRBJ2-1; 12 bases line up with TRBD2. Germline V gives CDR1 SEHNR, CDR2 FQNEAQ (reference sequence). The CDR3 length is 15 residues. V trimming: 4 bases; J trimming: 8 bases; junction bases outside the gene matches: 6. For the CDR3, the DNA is TGTGCCAGCAGCTCTTGGACTAGCGGGATTTATGAGCAGTTCTTC. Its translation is CASSSWTSGIYEQFF.

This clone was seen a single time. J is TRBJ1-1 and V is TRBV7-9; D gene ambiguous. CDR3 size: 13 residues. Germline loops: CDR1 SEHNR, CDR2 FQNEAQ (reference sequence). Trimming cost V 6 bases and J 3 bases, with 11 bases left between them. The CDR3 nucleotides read TGTGCCAGCAGTTCTAGTTGGGACACTGAAGCTTTCTTT. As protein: CASSSSWDTEAFF. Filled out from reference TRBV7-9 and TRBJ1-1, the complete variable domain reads DTGVSQNPRHKITKRGQNVTFRCDPISEHNRLYWYRQTLGQGPEFLTYFQNEAQLEKSRLLSDRFSAERPKGSFSTLEIQRTEQGDSAMYLCASSSSWDTEAFFGQGTRLTVV.

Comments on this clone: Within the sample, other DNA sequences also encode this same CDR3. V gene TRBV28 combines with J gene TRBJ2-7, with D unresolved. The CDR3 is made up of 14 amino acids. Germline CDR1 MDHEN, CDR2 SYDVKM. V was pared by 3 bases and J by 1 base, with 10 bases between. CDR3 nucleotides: TGTGCCAGCAGTTTTACGGGCCCATCCTACGAGCAGTACTTC. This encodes CASSFTGPSYEQYF.

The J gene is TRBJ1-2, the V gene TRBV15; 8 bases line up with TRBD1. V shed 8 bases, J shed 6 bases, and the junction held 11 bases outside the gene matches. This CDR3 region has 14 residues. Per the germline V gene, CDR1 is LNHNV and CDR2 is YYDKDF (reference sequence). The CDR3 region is CATLPTGGIDGYTF. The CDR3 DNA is TGTGCCACCCTTCCCACAGGGGGGATCGATGGCTACACCTTC.

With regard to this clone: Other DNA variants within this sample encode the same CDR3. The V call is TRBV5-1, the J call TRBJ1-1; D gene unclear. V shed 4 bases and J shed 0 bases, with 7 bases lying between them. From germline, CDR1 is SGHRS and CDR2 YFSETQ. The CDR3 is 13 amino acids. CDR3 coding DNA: TGCGCCAGCAGCCTGGGTTTGAACACTGAAGCTTTCTTT. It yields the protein CASSLGLNTEAFF.